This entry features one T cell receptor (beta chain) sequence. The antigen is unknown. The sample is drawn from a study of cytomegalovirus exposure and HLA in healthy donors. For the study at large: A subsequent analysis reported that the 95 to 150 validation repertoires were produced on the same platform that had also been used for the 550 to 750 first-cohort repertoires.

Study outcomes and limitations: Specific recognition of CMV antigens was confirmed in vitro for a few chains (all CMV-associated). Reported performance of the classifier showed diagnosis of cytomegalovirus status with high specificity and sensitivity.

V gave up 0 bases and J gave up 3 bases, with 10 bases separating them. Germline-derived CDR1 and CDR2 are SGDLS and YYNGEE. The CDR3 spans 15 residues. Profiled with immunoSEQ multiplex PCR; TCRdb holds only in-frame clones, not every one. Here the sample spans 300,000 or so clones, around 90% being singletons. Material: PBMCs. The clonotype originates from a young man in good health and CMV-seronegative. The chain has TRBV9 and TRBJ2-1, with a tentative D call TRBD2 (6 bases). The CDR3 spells CASSVVSGLYNEQFF. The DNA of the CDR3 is TGTGCCAGCAGCGTAGTGAGCGGGCTCTACAATGAGCAGTTCTTC.